Many counts were recorded for the clone carrying this T cell receptor (beta chain). Its antigen is unknown. The data are from a study of T cells in Graves' hyperthyroidism and ophthalmopathy. The diagnoses drew upon clinical symptoms, serum thyroxine and TRAb, thyroid ultrasound and orbital computed tomography. The study, taken as a whole, reports: Blood held most thyroid clonotypes expanded above 0.001 frequency.

CDR1 and CDR2 from the germline V gene are MNHNS and SASEGT. The CDR3 length is 15 residues. Trimming pared 2 bases from V and 8 bases from J, leaving 16 bases between. There were TCR beta CDR3 regions amplified from RNA transcripts. A set of HTBI primers served as the primers for a first-round RT-PCR of the TCR CDR3. TCRdb recomputed calls from the multiplex PCR reads with MiXCR, one row per CDR3 protein. The table includes about 530,000 distinct CDR3 sequences, 15% to 20% detected once. This TCR was sampled from a woman younger than 30 with Graves' ophthalmopathy. Specimen: blood. V and J are TRBV6-1 and TRBJ2-4; TRBD1 or TRBD2 may be the D gene (6 bases each). CDR3 DNA sequence: TGTGCCAGCAGTGAATACCCAGGGGAGGAGGACATTCAGTACTTC. It specifies CASSEYPGEEDIQYF.